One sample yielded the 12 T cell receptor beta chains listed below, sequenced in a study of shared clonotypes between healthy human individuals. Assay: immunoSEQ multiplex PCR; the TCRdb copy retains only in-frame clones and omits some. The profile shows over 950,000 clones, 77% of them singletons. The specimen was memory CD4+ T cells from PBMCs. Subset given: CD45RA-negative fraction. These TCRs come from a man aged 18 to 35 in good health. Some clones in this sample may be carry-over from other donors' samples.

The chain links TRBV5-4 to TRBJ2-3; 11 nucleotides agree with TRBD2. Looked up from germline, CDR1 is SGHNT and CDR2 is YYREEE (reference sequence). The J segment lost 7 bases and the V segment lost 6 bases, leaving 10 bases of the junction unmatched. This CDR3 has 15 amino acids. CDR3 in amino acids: CASTPTGTSGYTQYF. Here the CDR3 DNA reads TGTGCCAGCACGCCGACCGGGACTAGCGGTTATACGCAGTATTTT.

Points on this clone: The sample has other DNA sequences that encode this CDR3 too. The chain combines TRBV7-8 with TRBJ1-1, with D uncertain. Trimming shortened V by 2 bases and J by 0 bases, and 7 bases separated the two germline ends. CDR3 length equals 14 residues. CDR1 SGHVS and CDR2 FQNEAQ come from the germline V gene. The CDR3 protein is CASSLNRVNTEAFF. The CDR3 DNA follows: TGTGCCAGCAGCTTAAATCGGGTGAACACTGAAGCTTTCTTT.

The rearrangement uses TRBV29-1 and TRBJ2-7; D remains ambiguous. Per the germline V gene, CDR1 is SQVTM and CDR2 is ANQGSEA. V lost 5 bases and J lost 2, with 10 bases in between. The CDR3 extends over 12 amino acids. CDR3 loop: CSVRNEAYEQYF. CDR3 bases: TGCAGCGTTCGAAACGAAGCCTACGAGCAGTACTTC.

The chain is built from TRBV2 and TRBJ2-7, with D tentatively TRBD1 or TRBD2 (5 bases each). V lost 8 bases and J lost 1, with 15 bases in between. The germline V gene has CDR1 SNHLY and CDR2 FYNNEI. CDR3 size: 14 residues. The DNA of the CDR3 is TGTGCCAGCTCTAATCGGGACGGATCCTACGAGCAGTACTTC. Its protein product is CASSNRDGSYEQYF. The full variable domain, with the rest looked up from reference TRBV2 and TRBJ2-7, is EPEVTQTPSHQVTQMGQEVILRCVPISNHLYFYWYRQILGQKVEFLVSFYNNEISEKSEIFDDQFSVERPDGSNFTLKIRSTKLEDSAMYFCASSNRDGSYEQYFGPGTRLTVT.

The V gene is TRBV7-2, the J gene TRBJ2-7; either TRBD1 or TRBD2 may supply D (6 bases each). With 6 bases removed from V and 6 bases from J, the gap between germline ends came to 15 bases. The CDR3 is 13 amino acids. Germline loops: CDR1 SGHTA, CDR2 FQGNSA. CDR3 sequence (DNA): TGTGCCAGCAGTCCTACGGGGGCCCCCGAGCAGTACTTC. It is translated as CASSPTGAPEQYF.

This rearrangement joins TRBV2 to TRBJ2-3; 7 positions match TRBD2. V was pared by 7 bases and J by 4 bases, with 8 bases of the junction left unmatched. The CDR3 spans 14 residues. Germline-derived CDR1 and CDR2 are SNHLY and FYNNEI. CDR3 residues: CASKRDWRADTQYF. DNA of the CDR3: TGTGCCAGCAAGCGGGATTGGAGGGCAGATACGCAGTATTTT.

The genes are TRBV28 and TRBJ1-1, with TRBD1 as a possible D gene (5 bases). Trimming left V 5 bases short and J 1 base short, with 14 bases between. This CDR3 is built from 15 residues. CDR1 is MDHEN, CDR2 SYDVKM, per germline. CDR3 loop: CASSTWDGQNTEAFF. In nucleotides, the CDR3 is TGTGCCAGCAGTACATGGGACGGTCAGAACACTGAAGCTTTCTTT.

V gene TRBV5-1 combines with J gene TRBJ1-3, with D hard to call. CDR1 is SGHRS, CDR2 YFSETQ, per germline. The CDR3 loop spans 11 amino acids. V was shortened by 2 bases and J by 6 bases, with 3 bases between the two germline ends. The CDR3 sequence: CASSLKNTIYF. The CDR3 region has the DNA TGCGCCAGCAGCTTAAAAAACACCATATATTTT.

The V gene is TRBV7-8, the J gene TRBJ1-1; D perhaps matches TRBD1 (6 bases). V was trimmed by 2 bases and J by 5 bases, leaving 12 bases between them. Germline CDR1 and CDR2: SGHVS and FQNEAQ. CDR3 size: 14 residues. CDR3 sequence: CASSLKSGQTEAFF. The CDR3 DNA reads TGTGCCAGCAGCTTAAAGTCCGGACAGACTGAAGCTTTCTTT.

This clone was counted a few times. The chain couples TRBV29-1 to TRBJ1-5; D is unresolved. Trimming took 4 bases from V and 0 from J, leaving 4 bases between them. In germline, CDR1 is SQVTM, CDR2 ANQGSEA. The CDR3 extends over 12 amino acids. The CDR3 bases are TGCAGCGTTGCCAATAGCAATCAGCCCCAGCATTTT. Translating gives CSVANSNQPQHF. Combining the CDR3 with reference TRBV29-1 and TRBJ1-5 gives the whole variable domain SAVISQKPSRDICQRGTSLTIQCQVDSQVTMMFWYRQQPGQSLTLIATANQGSEATYESGFVIDKFPISRPNLTFSTLTVSNMSPEDSSIYLCSVANSNQPQHFGDGTRLSIL.

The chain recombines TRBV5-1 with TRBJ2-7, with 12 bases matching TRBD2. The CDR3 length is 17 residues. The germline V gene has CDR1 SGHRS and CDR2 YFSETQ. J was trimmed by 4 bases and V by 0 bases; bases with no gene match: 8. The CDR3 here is CASSLETSGRSLYEQYF. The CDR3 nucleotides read TGCGCCAGCAGCTTGGAAACTAGCGGGAGGTCCCTATACGAGCAGTACTTC.

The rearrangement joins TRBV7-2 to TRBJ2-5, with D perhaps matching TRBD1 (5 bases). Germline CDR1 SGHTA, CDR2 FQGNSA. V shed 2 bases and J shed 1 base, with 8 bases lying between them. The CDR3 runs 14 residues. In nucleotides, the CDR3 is TGTGCCAGCAGCTTAATGGGGCTCCAAGAGACCCAGTACTTC. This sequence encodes CASSLMGLQETQYF. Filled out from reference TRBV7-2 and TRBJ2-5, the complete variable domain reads GAGVSQSPSNKVTEKGKDVELRCDPISGHTALYWYRQSLGQGLEFLIYFQGNSAPDKSGLPSDRFSAERTGGSVSTLTIQRTQQEDSAVYLCASSLMGLQETQYFGPGTRLLVL.